These 21 T cell receptor beta chains originate from one sample sequenced in a study of T cells in Graves' hyperthyroidism and ophthalmopathy. RNA transcripts were the template for amplifying TCR beta CDR3 regions. The HTBI set primed first-round TCR CDR3 RT-PCR. Using its own MiXCR run on the multiplex PCR reads, TCRdb lists one record per CDR3 protein. Of about 840,000 distinct CDR3 sequences detected, 35% to 45% appear once; the ten largest clones hold 7.5% to 9.5%. The sequenced sample consisted of blood. These receptors were collected from a man between 18 and 29 years old with Graves' hyperthyroidism.

The chain couples TRBV12-3 or TRBV12-4 to TRBJ2-2, with D unresolved. Trimming left V 11 bases short and J 1 base short, with 14 bases between. The CDR3 extends over 14 amino acids. The CDR3: CACRPMGNTGELFF. DNA of the CDR3: TGTGCCTGCCGCCCGATGGGGAACACCGGGGAGCTGTTTTTT.

Remarks on this clonotype: A much larger clone lies a single base off, so this may be a read error. The CDR3 coding sequence is TGTGCCAGCAGCTTGGGACAGCCGTTGAACACTGAAGCTTTCTTT. Translating gives CASSLGQPLNTEAFF. The V gene is TRBV5-6, the J gene TRBJ1-1, with D perhaps TRBD1 (5 bases). This CDR3 is built from 15 residues. CDR1 and CDR2 from the germline V gene are SGHDT and YYEEEE. V lost 0 bases to trimming and J lost 0 bases, with 9 bases between them. Filled out from reference TRBV5-6 and TRBJ1-1, the complete variable domain reads DAGVTQSPTHLIKTRGQQVTLRCSPKSGHDTVSWYQQALGQGPQFIFQYYEEEERQRGNFPDRFSGHQFPNYSSELNVNALLLGDSALYLCASSLGQPLNTEAFFGQGTRLTVV.

This clonotype was seen ten or more times. The gene calls are TRBV6-5 and TRBJ1-1; D uncertain. Trimming took 0 bases from V and 3 from J, leaving 5 bases between them. Germline V gives CDR1 MNHEY, CDR2 SVGAGI. The CDR3 length is 13 residues. CDR3 protein: CASSYSRDTEAFF. CDR3 DNA: TGTGCCAGCAGTTACTCGAGGGACACTGAAGCTTTCTTT.

This clonotype was found a few times. The rearrangement joins TRBV6-6 to TRBJ1-4, with TRBD1 as a possible D gene (5 bases). Trimming left V 8 bases short and J 8 bases short, with 6 bases between. The CDR3 spans 10 residues. CDR1 is MNHNY and CDR2 is SVGAGI in the germline V gene (reference sequence). CDR3 in amino acids: CASWGEKLFF. For the CDR3, the DNA is TGTGCCAGCTGGGGGGAAAAACTGTTTTTT.

This clonotype was recorded once. This chain joins TRBV7-2 and TRBJ1-6; 7 bases match TRBD1. This CDR3 is built from 14 residues. The germline V gene encodes CDR1 SGHTA and CDR2 FQGNSA. V was pared by 7 bases and J by 13 bases, with 13 bases of the junction left unmatched. In DNA form, the CDR3 reads TGTGCCAGCAACAACAGGGGCCCCTGGGAGCCCCTCCACTTT. Translation gives CASNNRGPWEPLHF.

The table lists this clonotype with many counts. Here the CDR3 DNA reads TGTGCCACCAGCAACAGGGGAGGGGGCAATCAGCCCCAGCATTTT. Its translation: CATSNRGGGNQPQHF. The rearrangement uses TRBV15 and TRBJ1-5; 7 nucleotides line up with TRBD1. The CDR3 has 15 residues. Germline values: CDR1 LNHNV, CDR2 YYDKDF (reference sequence). V lost 4 bases, J lost 2 bases, and 5 bases stayed unmatched.

This clonotype was recorded a few times. The chain employs TRBV6-5 and TRBJ2-5; 7 bases agree with TRBD1. The CDR3 covers 15 residues. CDR1 MNHEY and CDR2 SVGAGI come from the germline V gene. V trimming: 5 bases; J trimming: 1 base; junction bases outside the gene matches: 7. CDR3 in DNA: TGTGCCAGCAGTCTTTCCGGACAGGCCCAAGAGACCCAGTACTTC. It is translated as CASSLSGQAQETQYF.

This clonotype showed up just a few times. This rearrangement joins TRBV2 to TRBJ1-5; 7 nucleotides agree with TRBD1. Trimming took 0 bases from V and 3 from J; bases not matched to a gene: 5. Germline-derived CDR1 and CDR2 are SNHLY and FYNNEI. The CDR3 has 16 amino acids. The CDR3 bases are TGTGCCAGCAGTGAAGCCGCAGGGGGTTACAATCAGCCCCAGCATTTT. This codes for CASSEAAGGYNQPQHF.

The rearrangement uses TRBV30 and TRBJ1-5; D is uncertain. V dropped 5 bases and J dropped 7 bases, with 9 bases sitting between them. Germline V CDR1 and CDR2: GTSNPN, SVGIG (reference sequence). The CDR3 covers 11 residues. CDR3 sequence: CAWGTGQPQHF. As DNA, the CDR3 is TGTGCCTGGGGTACGGGGCAGCCCCAGCATTTT.

This clonotype was detected once. A clone one base away is much larger, so this may be a read error. The chain couples TRBV7-9 to TRBJ1-6; D may be TRBD1 (5 bases). Per the germline V gene, CDR1 is SEHNR and CDR2 is FQNEAQ (reference sequence). The CDR3 sequence is 14 residues long. V lost 5 bases to trimming and J lost 10 bases, with 15 bases between them. The CDR3 spells CASSGVRAGSPLHF. The CDR3 region has the DNA TGTGCCAGCAGCGGGGTCAGGGCCGGCTCACCCCTCCACTTT.

The J gene is TRBJ2-7, the V gene TRBV6-5; TRBD2 agrees at 8 bases. The CDR3 length is 14 residues. With V trimmed by 0 bases and J by 6 bases, 4 bases remained unmatched. Germline CDR1 is MNHEY and CDR2 is SVGAGI. The CDR3 DNA follows: TGTGCCAGCAGTTACTCTAGGGCGGGGGGCGAGCAGTACTTC. Translation gives CASSYSRAGGEQYF.

The genes are TRBV9 and TRBJ2-5; a weak D match, TRBD1 (6 bases). Germline values: CDR1 SGDLS, CDR2 YYNGEE. The CDR3 contains 14 residues. Trimming stripped 4 bases from V and 1 base from J, with 11 bases between. The DNA for the CDR3 is TGTGCCAGCAGCTTGGGGGCACCCCAAGAGACCCAGTACTTC. It specifies CASSLGAPQETQYF. Full variable domain (rest looked up from reference TRBV9 and TRBJ2-5): DSGVTQTPKHLITATGQRVTLRCSPRSGDLSVYWYQQSLDQGLQFLIQYYNGEERAKGNILERFSAQQFPDLHSELNLSSLELGDSALYFCASSLGAPQETQYFGPGTRLLVL.

V is TRBV12-3 or TRBV12-4 and J is TRBJ1-2; D is ambiguous. The CDR3 totals 12 residues. Trimming pared 8 bases from V and 4 bases from J, leaving 11 bases between. The CDR3 DNA follows: TGTGCCAGCGTCCAAGGAACCTATGGCTACACCTTC. Its protein is CASVQGTYGYTF.

This clonotype was picked up many times. The chain recombines TRBV29-1 with TRBJ2-5, with 7 bases identical to TRBD2. The CDR3 runs to 13 residues. Germline trimming cut 6 bases from V and 0 bases from J; bases unmatched to any gene: 4. Germline V lookup: CDR1 SQVTM, CDR2 ANQGSEA. CDR3 region: CSVAGTNQETQYF. CDR3 sequence (DNA): TGCAGCGTGGCCGGGACTAACCAAGAGACCCAGTACTTC.

Of note for this clonotype: A clone one base away is much larger, so this may be a read error. The chain has TRBV15 and TRBJ2-5; 11 bases fit TRBD1. Germline-derived CDR1 and CDR2 are LNHNV and YYDKDF (reference sequence). The CDR3 is 13 amino acids. CDR3 region: CATSGTGGETRYF. CDR3 DNA sequence: TGTGCCACCAGTGGGACAGGGGGAGAGACCCGGTACTTC. The full variable domain, in which reference TRBV15 and TRBJ2-5 provide the parts outside the CDR3, is DAMVIQNPRYQVTQFGKPVTLSCSQTLNHNVMYWYQQKSSQAPKLLFHYYDKDFNNEADTPDNFQSRRPNTSFCFLDIRSPGLGDTAMYLCATSGTGGETRYFGPGTRLLVL.

This clonotype has a handful of counts. The chain couples TRBV7-9 to TRBJ1-5; the D is unclear. This CDR3 is built from 13 residues. Between the trimmed V and J ends, which lost 1 base and 6 bases, there was a span of 7 bases. The germline V gene has CDR1 SEHNR and CDR2 FQNEAQ (reference sequence). The CDR3 is CASSLESVQPQHF. The DNA of the CDR3 is TGTGCCAGCAGCTTAGAATCGGTTCAGCCCCAGCATTTT.

This clonotype came up a few times. The V gene is TRBV12-3 or TRBV12-4, the J gene TRBJ1-6, with D perhaps TRBD1 (6 bases). The CDR3 totals 16 residues. Trimming took off 5 bases at V and 2 bases at J, with 13 bases between the two ends. For the CDR3, the DNA is TGTGCCAGCAGTCCCGGGGGCGGGCCCTATAATTCACCCCTCCACTTT. This translates into CASSPGGGPYNSPLHF.

This clonotype was seen at least ten times. The V call is TRBV10-3, the J call TRBJ2-7; D is unclear. Germline-derived CDR1 and CDR2 are ENHRY and SYGVKD. The length of the CDR3 is 12 residues. The V end lost 5 bases, the J end lost 6 bases, and 11 bases lay between the germline ends. The chain's CDR3 is CAISNEGFEQYF. For the CDR3, the DNA is TGTGCCATCAGTAATGAAGGTTTCGAGCAGTACTTC.

The V call is TRBV15, the J call TRBJ1-3; D is unclear. From germline, CDR1 is LNHNV and CDR2 YYDKDF (reference sequence). V was trimmed by 0 bases and J by 4 bases, leaving 10 bases between them. The CDR3 is 15 amino acids. DNA of the CDR3: TGTGCCACCAGCAGAGATATTGGGTTCGGAAACACCATATATTTT. Protein sequence: CATSRDIGFGNTIYF.

The V and J genes are TRBV19 and TRBJ2-7; D possibly corresponds to TRBD2 (6 bases). Germline-derived CDR1 and CDR2 are LNHDA and SQIVND (reference sequence). This CDR3 has 15 residues. Trimming cost V 3 bases and J 3 bases, with 15 bases left between them. CDR3 residues: CASSMVAGSGYEQYF. CDR3 bases: TGTGCCAGTAGTATGGTGGCGGGATCCGGCTACGAGCAGTACTTC. Complete variable domain (other parts from reference TRBV19 and TRBJ2-7): DGGITQSPKYLFRKEGQNVTLSCEQNLNHDAMYWYRQDPGQGLRLIYYSQIVNDFQKGDIAEGYSVSREKKESFPLTVTSAQKNPTAFYLCASSMVAGSGYEQYFGPGTRLTVT.

This clonotype was recorded a few times. The chain employs TRBV10-3 and TRBJ2-7; 9 nucleotides match TRBD1. V lost 6 bases, J lost 6 bases, and 12 bases stayed unmatched. The CDR3 covers 15 residues. CDR1 is ENHRY, CDR2 SYGVKD, per germline. CDR3 nucleotides: TGTGCCATCAGGCTTAACCGGGACAGGGTCCTCGAGCAGTACTTC. Amino acid sequence: CAIRLNRDRVLEQYF.